This entry lists 8 T cell receptor beta chains sequenced from one sample in a study of monozygotic twins with cystic fibrosis. Sequencing used immunoSEQ multiplex PCR; TCRdb keeps in-frame clones, though not all of them. In the table there are tens of thousands of clones, around 96% of which are singletons. The specimen sequenced was blood. Receptors were obtained from a girl aged 2 to 10 with cystic fibrosis.

The genes are TRBV5-1 and TRBJ2-5, with D perhaps matching TRBD2 (6 bases). CDR1 and CDR2 (germline): SGHRS, YFSETQ. The CDR3 is 13 amino acids. The V end lost 4 bases, the J end lost 1 base, and 8 bases lay between the germline ends. The CDR3 spells CASSPRGQETQYF. CDR3 sequence (DNA): TGCGCCAGCAGCCCGCGGGGCCAAGAGACCCAGTACTTC.

The CDR3 DNA reads TGTGCCAGCAGCACCTCCTTCCTAGCGGGAACCTACGAGCAGTACTTC. Amino acids: CASSTSFLAGTYEQYF. The chain links TRBV7-6 to TRBJ2-7; TRBD2 matches 9 bases. The CDR3 extends over 16 amino acids. Germline CDR1 reads SGHVS; CDR2 reads FNYEAQ. The V and J ends lost 5 bases and 2 bases, in that order; junction bases with no gene match: 10.

The chain combines TRBV9 with TRBJ2-5; the match to TRBD1 covers 7 bases. Germline-derived CDR1 and CDR2 are SGDLS and YYNGEE. This CDR3 has 17 residues. Germline trimming cut 3 bases from V and 5 bases from J; bases unmatched to any gene: 16. The CDR3 DNA sequence: TGTGCCAGCAGCGCAACCCGGCCAACAGGGGATGCGGAGACCCAGTACTTC. Encoded protein: CASSATRPTGDAETQYF.

This clone was picked up a small number of times. The rearrangement links TRBV7-9 to TRBJ2-2; 10 positions match TRBD1. Trimming cost V 3 bases and J 5 bases; bases outside gene matches: 3. Germline CDR1 and CDR2: SEHNR and FQNEAQ (reference sequence). The length of the CDR3 is 15 residues. CDR3 amino acids: CASSLGQGWTGELFF. DNA for the CDR3: TGTGCCAGCAGCTTGGGACAGGGGTGGACCGGGGAGCTGTTTTTT.

The chain carries TRBV6-4 and TRBJ2-1; TRBD2 is a possible D gene (5 bases). Germline V gene lookup returns CDR1 MRHNA and CDR2 SNTAGT. The CDR3 consists of 15 residues. The ends were cut back, 7 bases at V and 8 bases at J, with 21 bases in the middle. The CDR3 nucleotides are TGTGCCAGCACCCCCTGTCCCGGCAACGGGGATGAGCAGTTCTTC. The encoded protein is CASTPCPGNGDEQFF.

This clone was seen only once. V is TRBV18 and J is TRBJ2-3; 8 bases map to TRBD2. Per germline, CDR1 KGHSH and CDR2 LQKENI. V shed 3 bases and J 6 bases; nucleotides not matched to a gene: 2. This CDR3 has 13 residues. The DNA for the CDR3 is TGTGCCAGCTCACCGCCGGGAGGGGATACGCAGTATTTT. Amino acid sequence: CASSPPGGDTQYF. Together with reference TRBV18 and TRBJ2-3, the CDR3 gives the full variable domain: NAGVMQNPRHLVRRRGQEARLRCSPMKGHSHVYWYRQLPEEGLKFMVYLQKENIIDESGMPKERFSAEFPKEGPSILRIQQVVRGDSAAYFCASSPPGGDTQYFGPGTRLTVL.

J is TRBJ2-5 and V is TRBV28; 8 nucleotides match TRBD1. This CDR3 is built from 15 residues. V shed 5 bases, J shed 0 bases, and the junction held 5 bases outside the gene matches. In germline, CDR1 is MDHEN, CDR2 SYDVKM. CDR3 loop: CASSTHRGNQETQYF. The CDR3 region has the DNA TGTGCCAGCAGTACCCACAGGGGGAACCAAGAGACCCAGTACTTC.

The J gene is TRBJ1-1, the V gene TRBV5-1, with D perhaps matching TRBD1 (5 bases). V shed 4 bases and J shed 1 base, with 8 bases lying between them. This CDR3 contains 13 residues. Germline V CDR1 and CDR2: SGHRS, YFSETQ. CDR3 sequence (DNA): TGCGCCAGCAGCCCTGGACAGAACACTGAAGCTTTCTTT. This translates into CASSPGQNTEAFF.